This T cell receptor beta chain was captured by sequencing in a study of identical twins. Notes on the study in general: Out-of-frame alpha sequences that twins shared showed excess low generation probability.

Each cDNA held unique molecular identifiers, and template switching gave it a universal primer site. TCRdb processed the 5' RACE reads anew with MiXCR; each CDR3 protein has one entry. The sample carries more than 200,000 distinct CDR3 sequences, less than 9.5% recorded once. V lost 3 bases and J lost 4; bases outside the gene matches: 6. The CDR3 has 16 residues. The germline V gene has CDR1 DFQATT and CDR2 SNEGSKA (reference sequence). There are many counts of this clonotype. No antigen is known for it. The rearrangement joins TRBV20-1 to TRBJ2-3; 14 bases align to TRBD2. The receptor was isolated from a woman aged 18-29 years in good health. What was sequenced was memory (CD45RO+) T cells sorted from blood. This chain's CDR3 is CSASGLAGGLADTQYF. The CDR3 nucleotides are TGCAGTGCTAGTGGACTAGCGGGGGGCCTGGCAGATACGCAGTATTTT.